This T cell receptor (beta chain) was captured by sequencing in a study of blood T cell repertoires in COVID-19. Sequencing used immunoSEQ multiplex PCR; TCRdb keeps in-frame clones, though not all of them. Of about 46,000 clones in the sample, 70% to 90% were seen once. The CDR3 covers 14 residues. Trimming removed 4 bases from V and 4 bases from J, with 14 bases in between. Germline V lookup: CDR1 LGHDT, CDR2 YNNKEL (reference sequence). This sequence joins TRBV3-1 (or the pseudogene TRBV3-2) and TRBJ2-7; possibly TRBD2 for D (6 bases). Material for sequencing was peripheral blood. The sequence derives from a human donor in a cohort sampled during active COVID-19. The donor label of this sample is uncertain. CDR3 region: CASSPGTDKYEQYF. The CDR3 DNA is TGTGCCAGCAGCCCCGGGACTGATAAATACGAGCAGTACTTC.